The 14 T cell receptor beta chains presented below share a single source sample, sequenced in a study of CD8+CD57+ T cells in acquired aplastic anemia. The template for TCR beta VDJ and CDR3 sequence profiling was genomic DNA. TCRdb itself ran the reads through MiXCR, one entry per CDR3 protein. The sample holds some 240,000 distinct CDR3 sequences, roughly 33% seen once. Sequencing was performed on sorted CD4+, CD8+, or CD8+CD57+ T cells (not recorded which) from PBMCs. The origin of the receptors is a human donor in good health, serving as a control.

This CDR3 reads CASSGRSSPDTQYF. In nucleotides, the CDR3 is TGTGCCAGCAGTGGAAGGTCTAGCCCAGATACGCAGTATTTT. The chain is built from TRBV2 and TRBJ2-3, with TRBD2 as a possible D gene (5 bases). The germline gives CDR1 SNHLY, CDR2 FYNNEI. V lost 4 bases to trimming and J lost 4 bases, with 12 bases between them. This CDR3 has 14 amino acids.

This rearrangement joins TRBV5-4 to TRBJ1-2; D unresolved. With 0 bases removed from V and 2 bases from J, the gap between germline ends came to 14 bases. The germline CDR1 and CDR2 sequences are SGHNT and YYREEE (reference sequence). This CDR3 region has 16 residues. CDR3 protein: CASSLGGGSQNYGYTF. The DNA of the CDR3 is TGTGCCAGCAGCTTGGGAGGCGGGTCGCAAAACTATGGCTACACCTTC.

V gene TRBV29-1 combines with J gene TRBJ2-7, with 9 nucleotides matching TRBD2. Germline values: CDR1 SQVTM, CDR2 ANQGSEA. The CDR3 runs 13 residues. Unmatched junction bases numbered 5, after V lost 7 bases and J lost 1 base. The CDR3 bases are TGCAGCGACAAAGCGGGAGGATCCTACGAGCAGTACTTC. This sequence encodes CSDKAGGSYEQYF.

This clonotype appeared once. The chain uses TRBV20-1 and TRBJ2-3, with 9 bases aligning to TRBD2. With V trimmed by 1 base and J by 4 bases, 3 bases remained unmatched. Germline V gives CDR1 DFQATT, CDR2 SNEGSKA (reference sequence). The CDR3 has 14 residues. The CDR3 region is CSARGGGASDTQYF. The CDR3 DNA reads TGCAGTGCTAGAGGCGGGGGGGCGTCAGATACGCAGTATTTT.

Turning to this clonotype: A much bigger clone sits one base away, suggesting this may be a read error. The rearrangement uses TRBV5-5 and TRBJ1-6, with 10 positions matching TRBD1. Per germline, CDR1 SGHKS and CDR2 YYEKEE (reference sequence). The J segment lost 11 bases and the V segment lost 4 bases, leaving 12 bases of the junction unmatched. This CDR3 has 16 residues. As DNA, the CDR3 is TGTGCCAGCAGCGTAAGCCGGGACAGGGGTGGTCCACCCCTCCACTTT. This gives the protein CASSVSRDRGGPPLHF.

There are many counts of this clonotype. As DNA, the CDR3 is TGTGCCAGCAGTTTAGCGCTTGGGACAGGGAGTTCACCCCTCCACTTT. The encoded protein is CASSLALGTGSSPLHF. V is TRBV12-3 or TRBV12-4 and J is TRBJ1-6, with 9 bases fitting TRBD1. The length of the CDR3 is 16 residues. The junction had 6 bases not matched to a gene; V was cut back by 0 bases and J by 9 bases.

This clonotype was seen once. This chain uses TRBV29-1 with TRBJ1-1; the match to TRBD1 covers 9 bases. The CDR3 consists of 11 residues. The trim removed 3 bases at V and 11 bases at J, leaving 4 bases unmatched. CDR1 and CDR2 from the germline V gene are SQVTM and ANQGSEA. Here the CDR3 DNA reads TGCAGCGTTGATTGGACAGGGGTCGCTTTCTTT. Protein: CSVDWTGVAFF.

The sample holds many counts of this clonotype. This chain connects TRBV6-1 to TRBJ1-6; a possible D gene is TRBD1 (5 bases). CDR3 size: 12 residues. Trimming took off 7 bases at V and 10 bases at J, with 11 bases between the two ends. Germline lookup yields CDR1 MNHNS and CDR2 SASEGT. In nucleotides, the CDR3 is TGTGCCAGCAACCGGCAGGGATCACCCCTCCACTTT. This encodes CASNRQGSPLHF.

This clonotype was observed a few times. V is TRBV5-1 and J is TRBJ2-1; D not certain. Trimming pared 0 bases from V and 4 bases from J, leaving 5 bases between. In germline, CDR1 is SGHRS, CDR2 YFSETQ. The CDR3 length is 13 residues. This chain's CDR3 is CASSLGEYNEQFF. The CDR3 region has the DNA TGCGCCAGCAGCTTGGGAGAATACAATGAGCAGTTCTTC.

This clonotype was seen ten or more times. The chain recombines TRBV11-2 with TRBJ1-2; D ambiguous. Germline CDR1 reads SGHAT; CDR2 reads FQNNGV. Trimming took 2 bases from V and 6 from J, leaving 13 bases between them. The CDR3 length is 14 residues. The CDR3 spells CASSLSRWTDGYTF. The CDR3 DNA is TGTGCCAGCAGCTTATCGAGATGGACGGATGGCTACACCTTC.

This clonotype was seen more than once but under ten times. The chain combines TRBV30 with TRBJ1-2, with D uncertain. This CDR3 contains 13 residues. The germline V gene encodes CDR1 GTSNPN and CDR2 SVGIG (reference sequence). Trimming pared 3 bases from V and 5 bases from J, leaving 13 bases between. The CDR3 nucleotides are TGTGCCTGGAGGGGAGGGTGGATTTATGGCTACACCTTC. It is translated as CAWRGGWIYGYTF.

This clonotype was seen many times. The chain combines TRBV5-5 with TRBJ2-7; 7 bases line up with TRBD2. The V gene end was trimmed by 1 base and the J gene end by 1 base; junction bases not matched to a gene: 2. The CDR3 is 14 amino acids. Germline CDR1 reads SGHKS; CDR2 reads YYEKEE (reference sequence). CDR3 in amino acids: CASSLTSESYEQYF. DNA of the CDR3: TGTGCCAGCAGCTTGACTAGCGAATCCTACGAGCAGTACTTC. Using reference TRBV5-5 and TRBJ2-7 for the parts outside the CDR3, the full variable domain is DAGVTQSPTHLIKTRGQQVTLRCSPISGHKSVSWYQQVLGQGPQFIFQYYEKEERGRGNFPDRFSARQFPNYSSELNVNALLLGDSALYLCASSLTSESYEQYFGPGTRLTVT.

This clonotype has at least ten counts. The gene calls are TRBV6-1 and TRBJ2-3, with D hard to call. V was shortened by 7 bases and J by 3 bases, with 14 bases between the two germline ends. The CDR3 runs 14 residues. Germline V lookup: CDR1 MNHNS, CDR2 SASEGT. CDR3 residues: CASKVLVGTDTQYF. CDR3 coding DNA: TGTGCCAGCAAGGTACTTGTGGGTACAGATACGCAGTATTTT.

This clonotype was seen ten or more times. The chain has TRBV20-1 and TRBJ1-3; weak D call: TRBD1 (5 bases). CDR1 is DFQATT and CDR2 is SNEGSKA in the germline V gene (reference sequence). The ends were cut back, 0 bases at V and 4 bases at J, with 13 bases in the middle. This CDR3 spans 15 amino acids. The CDR3 spells CSARDRGSSGNTIYF. CDR3 DNA: TGCAGTGCTAGAGATCGGGGGTCGAGCGGAAACACCATATATTTT.